The sequence of this T cell receptor beta chain was determined in a study of blood T cells in healthy people across ages. On the study more broadly: Template switching captured about one barcoded beta molecule per two T cells. Study-level results: Estimates based on one million T cells were treated as lower bounds. Getting older went along with TCR beta diversity per million T cells dropping roughly linearly.

There were at least 6 micrograms of total RNA extracted from every sample. A sample-barcoded 5' primer and a J-beta primer mix were used in a second PCR of roughly 7 to 12 cycles. TCRdb ran MiXCR on the 5' RACE reads and lists one entry per CDR3 protein. The sample yields around 1.5 million distinct CDR3 sequences, 59% seen once. Concerning this clonotype: Its antigen is as yet unknown.

Trimming cost V 3 bases and J 6 bases, with 7 bases left between them. Germline-derived CDR1 and CDR2 are LGHNA and YNFKEQ. The CDR3 runs 12 residues. The V gene is TRBV4-2, the J gene TRBJ2-3; D ambiguous. Sequencing was performed on blood. The receptor comes from a man aged 18 to 29 in good health. Here the CDR3 DNA reads TGTGCCAGCAGCCAGGAGAGGGATACGCAGTATTTT. Amino acids: CASSQERDTQYF.